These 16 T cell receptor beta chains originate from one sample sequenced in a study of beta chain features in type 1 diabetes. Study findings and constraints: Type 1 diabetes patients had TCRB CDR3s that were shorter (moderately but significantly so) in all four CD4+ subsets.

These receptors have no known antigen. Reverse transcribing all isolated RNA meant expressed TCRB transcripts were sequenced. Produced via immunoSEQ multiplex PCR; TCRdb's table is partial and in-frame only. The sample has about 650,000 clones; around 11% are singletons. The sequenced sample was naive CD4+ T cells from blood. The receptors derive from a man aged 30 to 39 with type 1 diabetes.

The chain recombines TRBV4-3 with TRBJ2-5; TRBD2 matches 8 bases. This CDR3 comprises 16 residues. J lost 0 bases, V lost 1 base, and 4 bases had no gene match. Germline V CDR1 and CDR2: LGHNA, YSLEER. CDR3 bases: TGCGCCAGCAGCCAAGTACGGGGGGGTTACCAAGAGACCCAGTACTTC. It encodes CASSQVRGGYQETQYF.

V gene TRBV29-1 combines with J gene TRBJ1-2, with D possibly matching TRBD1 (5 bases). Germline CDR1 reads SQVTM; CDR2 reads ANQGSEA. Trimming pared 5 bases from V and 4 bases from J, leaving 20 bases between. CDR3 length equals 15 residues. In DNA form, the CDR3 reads TGCAGCGTTTGGGAAGGGGCAGGGCCAAGCTATGGCTACACCTTC. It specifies CSVWEGAGPSYGYTF.

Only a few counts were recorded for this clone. In nucleotides, the CDR3 is TGTGCCAGCAGTTTAACCTTCGGACCCGCTCGGGGCTACACCTTC. Its protein is CASSLTFGPARGYTF. The genes are TRBV27 and TRBJ1-2, with no clear D. V dropped 2 bases and J dropped 8 bases, with 18 bases sitting between them. The CDR3 sequence is 15 residues long. Germline V gene lookup returns CDR1 MNHEY and CDR2 SMNVEV (reference sequence).

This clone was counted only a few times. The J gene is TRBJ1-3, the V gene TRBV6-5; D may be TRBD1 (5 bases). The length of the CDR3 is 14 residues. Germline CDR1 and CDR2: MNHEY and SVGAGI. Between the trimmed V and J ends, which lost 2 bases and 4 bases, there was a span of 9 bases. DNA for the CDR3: TGTGCCAGCAGTTACGTTCAGGGCGGAAACACCATATATTTT. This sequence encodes CASSYVQGGNTIYF.

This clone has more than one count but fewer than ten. In DNA form, the CDR3 reads TGTGCCAGCAGCGTAGGGATACTAGCGGGGGGCACTTTCTACAATGAGCAGTTCTTC. As protein: CASSVGILAGGTFYNEQFF. The chain links TRBV9 to TRBJ2-1, with 12 bases matching TRBD2. Losses at the gene ends were 0 bases for V and 3 bases for J; bases not matched to a gene: 10. The CDR3 consists of 19 residues. From germline, CDR1 is SGDLS and CDR2 YYNGEE.

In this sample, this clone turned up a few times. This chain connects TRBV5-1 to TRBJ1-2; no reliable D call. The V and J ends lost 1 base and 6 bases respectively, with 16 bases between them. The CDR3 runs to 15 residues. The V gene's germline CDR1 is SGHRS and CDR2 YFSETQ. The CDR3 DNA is TGCGCCAGCAGCTTGACGGATAGATATTGGGATGGCTACACCTTC. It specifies CASSLTDRYWDGYTF.

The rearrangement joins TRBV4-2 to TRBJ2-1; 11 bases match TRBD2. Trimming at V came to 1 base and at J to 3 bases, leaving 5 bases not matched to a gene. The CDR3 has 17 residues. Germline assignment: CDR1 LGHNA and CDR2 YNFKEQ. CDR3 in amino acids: CASSQAVTSGGYNEQFF. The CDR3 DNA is TGTGCCAGCAGCCAAGCCGTTACTAGCGGGGGCTACAATGAGCAGTTCTTC.

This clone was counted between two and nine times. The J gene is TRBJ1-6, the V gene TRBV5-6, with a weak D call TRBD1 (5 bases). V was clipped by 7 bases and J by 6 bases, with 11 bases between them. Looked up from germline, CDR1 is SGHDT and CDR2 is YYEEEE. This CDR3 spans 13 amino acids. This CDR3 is CASGNRPNSPLHF. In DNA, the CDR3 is TGTGCCAGCGGAAACAGGCCTAATTCACCCCTCCACTTT.

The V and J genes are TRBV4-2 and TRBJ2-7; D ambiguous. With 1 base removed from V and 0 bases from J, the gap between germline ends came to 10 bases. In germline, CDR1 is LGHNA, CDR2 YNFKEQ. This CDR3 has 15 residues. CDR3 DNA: TGTGCCAGCAGCCAAGTGGCAACAATCTCCTACGAGCAGTACTTC. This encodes CASSQVATISYEQYF.

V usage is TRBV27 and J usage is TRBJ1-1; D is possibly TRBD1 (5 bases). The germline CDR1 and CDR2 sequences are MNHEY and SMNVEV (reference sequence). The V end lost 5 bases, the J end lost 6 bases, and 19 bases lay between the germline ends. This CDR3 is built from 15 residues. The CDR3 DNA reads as TGTGCCAGCAGTCCACGTGCAGGGCAGGTGGCTGAAGCTTTCTTT. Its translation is CASSPRAGQVAEAFF.

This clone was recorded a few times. This CDR3 is CAWSVGQGKMGGSYNEQFF. The CDR3 DNA follows: TGTGCCTGGAGTGTAGGACAGGGGAAGATGGGGGGCTCCTACAATGAGCAGTTCTTC. The chain recombines TRBV30 with TRBJ2-1, with 9 bases that match TRBD1. The CDR3 sequence is 19 residues long. The V and J ends lost 0 bases and 0 bases, in that order; junction bases with no gene match: 12. The germline CDR1 and CDR2 sequences are GTSNPN and SVGIG (reference sequence).

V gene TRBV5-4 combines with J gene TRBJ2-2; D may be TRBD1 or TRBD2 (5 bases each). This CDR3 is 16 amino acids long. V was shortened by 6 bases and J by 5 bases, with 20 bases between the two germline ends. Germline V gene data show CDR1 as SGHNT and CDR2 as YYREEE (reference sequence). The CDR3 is CASKVPGSGGTGELFF. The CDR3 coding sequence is TGTGCCAGCAAAGTCCCGGGATCTGGGGGAACCGGGGAGCTGTTTTTT.

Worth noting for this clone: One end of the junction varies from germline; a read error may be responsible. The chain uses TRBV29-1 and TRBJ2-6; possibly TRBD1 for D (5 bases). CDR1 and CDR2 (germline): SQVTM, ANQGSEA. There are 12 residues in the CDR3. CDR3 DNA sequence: TGCAGCGCTTACTCTGGGGCCACCGTCCTGACTTTC. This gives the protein CSAYSGATVLTF.

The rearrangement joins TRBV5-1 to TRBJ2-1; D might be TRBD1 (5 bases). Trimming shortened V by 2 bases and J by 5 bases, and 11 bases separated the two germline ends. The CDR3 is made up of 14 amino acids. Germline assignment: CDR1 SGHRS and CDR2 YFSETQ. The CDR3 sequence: CASSFLSGNNEQFF. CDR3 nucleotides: TGCGCCAGCAGCTTTCTTTCAGGGAACAATGAGCAGTTCTTC.

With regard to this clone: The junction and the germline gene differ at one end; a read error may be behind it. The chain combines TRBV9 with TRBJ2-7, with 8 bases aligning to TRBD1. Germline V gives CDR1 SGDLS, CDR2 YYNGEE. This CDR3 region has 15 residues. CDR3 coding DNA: TGTGCCAGCAGCGTCTCGACAGGGGTACCCTACGATCAGTACTTC. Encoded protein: CASSVSTGVPYDQYF.

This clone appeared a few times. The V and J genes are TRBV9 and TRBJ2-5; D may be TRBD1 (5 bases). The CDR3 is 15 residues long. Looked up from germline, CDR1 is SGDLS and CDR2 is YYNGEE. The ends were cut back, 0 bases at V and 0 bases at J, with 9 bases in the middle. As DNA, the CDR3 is TGTGCCAGCAGCGTAGTGTGGGGCCACCAAGAGACCCAGTACTTC. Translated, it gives CASSVVWGHQETQYF.